The 19 T cell receptor beta chains given below trace back to one sample, sequenced in a study of early T cells in non-severe SARS-CoV-2 infection (TCRdb year 2021). The library was generated by 5' RACE. The instrument given in TCRdb is NextSeq 500. In TCRdb, the public reads were trimmed at Q25 with fastp and aligned with MiXCR, with productive beta chains retained. For every CDR3 protein sequence, its rows merge into one entry that carries the most common genes and DNA. In this sample the table shows 55,000 to 65,000 distinct CDR3 sequences, roughly a tenth of which occur a single time. The ten largest account for 5.5% to 7.5% of the sample. Input material: whole blood. The receptors originated from an adult who was a healthcare worker with PCR-confirmed SARS-CoV-2 infection or an uninfected control (not recorded which).

This clonotype has at least ten counts. V gene TRBV7-8 combines with J gene TRBJ1-1; unclear D gene. Germline V gene sequence: CDR1 SGHVS, CDR2 FQNEAQ. Trimming took off 5 bases at V and 0 bases at J, with 10 bases between the two ends. This CDR3 has 14 amino acids. Here the CDR3 reads CASSPAGLNTEAFF. The CDR3 DNA follows: TGTGCCAGCAGCCCAGCCGGGCTGAACACTGAAGCTTTCTTT. Supplemented by reference TRBV7-8 and TRBJ1-1, the full variable domain reads GAGVSQSPRYKVAKRGQDVALRCDPISGHVSLFWYQQALGQGPEFLTYFQNEAQLDKSGLPSDRFFAERPEGSVSTLKIQRTQQEDSAVYLCASSPAGLNTEAFFGQGTRLTVV.

This clonotype was counted many times. The chain has TRBV4-2 and TRBJ1-3, with a weak D call TRBD1 (5 bases). The V end lost 1 base, the J end lost 2 bases, and 6 bases lay between the germline ends. Germline CDR1 LGHNA, CDR2 YNFKEQ. This CDR3 is 14 amino acids long. The CDR3 loop reads CASSQAGTGNTIYF. The CDR3 DNA sequence: TGTGCCAGCAGCCAAGCAGGGACTGGAAACACCATATATTTT.

This clonotype was seen only a few times. The chain combines TRBV7-9 with TRBJ2-1; the match to TRBD2 covers 13 bases. J lost 9 bases, V lost 5 bases, and 10 bases had no gene match. This CDR3 is 16 amino acids long. Germline CDR1 reads SEHNR; CDR2 reads FQNEAQ (reference sequence). The DNA for the CDR3 is TGTGCCAGCAGCCCGGGACTAGCGGGACCACTGTTTGAGCAGTTCTTC. This encodes CASSPGLAGPLFEQFF.

This clonotype was seen a handful of times. This rearrangement joins TRBV12-3 or TRBV12-4 to TRBJ2-1; 15 bases line up with TRBD2. Germline trimming cut 5 bases from V and 4 bases from J; bases unmatched to any gene: 3. The CDR3 length is 16 residues. CDR3 sequence reads: CASSGLAGGRYNEQFF. DNA of the CDR3: TGTGCCAGCAGTGGACTAGCGGGAGGGCGGTACAATGAGCAGTTCTTC.

Many counts were recorded for this clonotype. The J gene is TRBJ2-1, the V gene TRBV11-2, with 8 bases aligning to TRBD2. CDR3 length: 15 residues. V was pared by 4 bases and J by 2 bases, with 4 bases of the junction left unmatched. Per the germline V gene, CDR1 is SGHAT and CDR2 is FQNNGV. The CDR3 DNA reads as TGTGCCAGCAGCTATACTAGCGGTACCTACAATGAGCAGTTCTTC. This sequence encodes CASSYTSGTYNEQFF.

This clonotype showed up many times. The rearrangement links TRBV7-8 to TRBJ2-7; D is uncertain. The V and J ends lost 1 base and 3 bases respectively, with 7 bases between them. Germline V lookup: CDR1 SGHVS, CDR2 FQNEAQ. There are 13 residues in the CDR3. The CDR3 DNA reads as TGTGCCAGCAGCTTAGGGCCAAACTACGAGCAGTACTTC. This translates into CASSLGPNYEQYF.

This clonotype showed up many times. This chain links TRBV7-8 with TRBJ2-7; 8 bases are shared with TRBD2. From germline, CDR1 is SGHVS and CDR2 FQNEAQ. The CDR3 has 15 amino acids. The J segment lost 5 bases and the V segment lost 6 bases, leaving 12 bases of the junction unmatched. CDR3 loop: CASRATSGGLNEQYF. CDR3 nucleotides: TGTGCCAGCAGAGCTACTAGCGGAGGTCTAAACGAGCAGTACTTC.

This clonotype has more than one count but fewer than ten. The rearrangement joins TRBV10-3 to TRBJ1-4, with D uncertain. The CDR3 loop spans 16 amino acids. Trimming pared 0 bases from V and 2 bases from J, leaving 10 bases between. In germline, CDR1 is ENHRY, CDR2 SYGVKD. CDR3 nucleotides: TGTGCCATCAGTGAGTCGAAGCTTGGCACTAATGAAAAACTGTTTTTT. It translates to CAISESKLGTNEKLFF.

This clonotype has a handful of counts. The chain uses TRBV20-1 and TRBJ2-7; D may be TRBD1 (6 bases). Germline CDR1 DFQATT, CDR2 SNEGSKA (reference sequence). This CDR3 is 14 amino acids long. The V gene lost 3 bases and the J gene lost 0 bases, with 12 bases spanning the gap. The CDR3 is CSASWQGSSYEQYF. The CDR3 DNA reads TGCAGTGCTAGTTGGCAGGGGTCCTCCTACGAGCAGTACTTC.

In its sample, this clonotype was seen many times. The V call is TRBV20-1, the J call TRBJ2-7; 13 bases are a match to TRBD2. Per the germline V gene, CDR1 is DFQATT and CDR2 is SNEGSKA (reference sequence). With 4 bases clipped from V and 1 base from J, the junction kept 4 bases outside the gene matches. The CDR3 consists of 15 residues. The CDR3 nucleotides read TGCAGTGCTACGGGGACTAGCGGGACTTCCTACGAGCAGTACTTC. Translated, it gives CSATGTSGTSYEQYF.

As concerns this clonotype: Without the conserved terminal phenylalanine or tryptophan, this CDR3 likely stems from a read error. The CDR3 DNA is TGCAGTGCTAGTATGCTAGCGGGAGCGGTGCAGTACTCC. Translating it yields CSASMLAGAVQYS. V is TRBV20-1 and J is TRBJ2-7; 10 nucleotides line up with TRBD2. Trimming removed 3 bases from V and 9 bases from J; junction bases left unmatched: 8. Per the germline V gene, CDR1 is DFQATT and CDR2 is SNEGSKA (reference sequence). The CDR3 is 13 residues long.

This clonotype showed up many times. The rearrangement uses TRBV5-1 and TRBJ2-1; D is ambiguous. The germline V and J ends were trimmed by 4 bases and 4 bases, with 15 bases remaining between them. The CDR3 length is 15 residues. The germline V gene has CDR1 SGHRS and CDR2 YFSETQ. CDR3 DNA: TGCGCCAGCAGCCTTACAAGCTTCCCGTACAATGAGCAGTTCTTC. It translates to CASSLTSFPYNEQFF.

This sequence joins TRBV2 and TRBJ1-1, with D maybe TRBD1 (6 bases). The CDR3 runs 13 residues. The germline gives CDR1 SNHLY, CDR2 FYNNEI. Between the trimmed V and J ends, which lost 7 bases and 5 bases, there was a span of 14 bases. For the CDR3, the DNA is TGTGCCAGCATCGGTTGGCAGGGGACTGAAGCTTTCTTT. Protein product: CASIGWQGTEAFF. The complete variable domain, with remaining parts taken from reference TRBV2 and TRBJ1-1, reads EPEVTQTPSHQVTQMGQEVILRCVPISNHLYFYWYRQILGQKVEFLVSFYNNEISEKSEIFDDQFSVERPDGSNFTLKIRSTKLEDSAMYFCASIGWQGTEAFFGQGTRLTVV.

This chain links TRBV20-1 with TRBJ1-1; D is perhaps TRBD1 (6 bases). The germline CDR1 and CDR2 sequences are DFQATT and SNEGSKA (reference sequence). Trimming removed 6 bases at V and 5 bases at J, with 22 bases between. This CDR3 is built from 15 residues. The CDR3 spells CSARPPGDGLTEAFF. As DNA, the CDR3 is TGCAGTGCCCGCCCCCCAGGGGATGGGCTGACTGAAGCTTTCTTT.

Many counts were recorded for this clonotype. This chain connects TRBV19 to TRBJ1-4; D remains ambiguous. The CDR3 loop spans 12 amino acids. Per germline, CDR1 LNHDA and CDR2 SQIVND (reference sequence). The V and J ends lost 7 bases and 11 bases respectively, with 14 bases between them. CDR3 in amino acids: CASNDIPAKLFF. The CDR3 DNA follows: TGTGCCAGTAACGACATCCCTGCGAAACTGTTTTTT.

In its sample, this clonotype was seen many times. The chain combines TRBV7-6 with TRBJ1-1; 8 positions match TRBD1. The length of the CDR3 is 13 residues. From germline, CDR1 is SGHVS and CDR2 FNYEAQ. V shed 4 bases and J 6 bases; nucleotides not matched to a gene: 4. The CDR3 DNA is TGTGCCAGCAGCTCCAGGGGGCTCGCTGAAGCTTTCTTT. It codes for CASSSRGLAEAFF.

In regard to this clonotype: A read error may produce the germline difference seen at one junction end. As DNA, the CDR3 is TGTGCCAGCACTTTACCCCGGACAGTAACCGGGGAGCTGTTTTTT. Residues: CASTLPRTVTGELFF. The rearrangement links TRBV28 to TRBJ2-2; tentatively, D is TRBD1 (6 bases). CDR1 MDHEN and CDR2 SYDVKM come from the germline V gene. The CDR3 length is 15 residues.

This clonotype was seen many times. The chain uses TRBV7-2 and TRBJ1-6, with D possibly matching TRBD1 (5 bases). Looked up from germline, CDR1 is SGHTA and CDR2 is FQGNSA. This CDR3 is 16 amino acids long. V lost 4 bases to trimming and J lost 7 bases, with 17 bases between them. The CDR3 sequence: CASSSGQGNWNSPLHF. The DNA for the CDR3 is TGTGCCAGCAGCTCCGGCCAGGGTAATTGGAATTCACCCCTCCACTTT.

The chain links TRBV5-1 to TRBJ2-7; D may match TRBD1 or TRBD2 (6 bases each). V was shortened by 0 bases and J by 5 bases, with 12 bases between the two germline ends. This CDR3 is built from 14 residues. Germline V CDR1 and CDR2: SGHRS, YFSETQ. DNA of the CDR3: TGCGCCAGCAGCTTGGCCCAGAGGGGGGACGAGCAGTACTTC. Its translation: CASSLAQRGDEQYF.